One TCR beta chain is described in this entry. V was shortened by 1 base and J by 0 bases, with 21 bases between the two germline ends. The CDR3 is 20 residues long. Germline loops: CDR1 SGHVS, CDR2 FNYEAQ. This sample was included in a study of blood T cell repertoires in COVID-19. The method was immunoSEQ multiplex PCR; TCRdb's version includes in-frame clones alone and lacks a portion of them. Among roughly 400,000 clones listed, roughly 88% were seen once. The chain recombines TRBV7-6 with TRBJ1-4; tentative D call: TRBD1 (5 bases). The TCR originated in a young woman who had been exposed to COVID-19. The source material was PBMCs or T cells enriched from blood (not recorded which). The CDR3 here is CASSLVPPRQRSTTNEKLFF. The DNA of the CDR3 is TGTGCCAGCAGCTTAGTACCCCCCAGACAGAGATCAACAACTAATGAAAAACTGTTTTTT.